These T cell receptor beta chains were read from a single sample in a study of blood T cell repertoires in COVID-19. Sequencing used immunoSEQ multiplex PCR; TCRdb keeps in-frame clones, though not all of them. This sample carries about 480,000 clones, 88% of them seen once, and the ten largest clones take approximately 1.8%. Sequencing was performed on PBMCs or T cells enriched from blood (not recorded which). The receptors derive from a woman in her thirties or forties who had recovered from COVID-19. Both conserved end residues are part of each CDR3. D genes are given only for firm matches. Size values are once, few and many counts, or a class for expanded clones, and some rows have none.

cdr3_aa: CASSYSGGRELSGYTF
cdr3_nt: TGTGCCAGCAGTTACTCCGGGGGTAGGGAGTTAAGTGGCTACACCTTC
clone_size: -
j_call: TRBJ1-2
d_call: -
v_call: TRBV6-5

cdr3_aa: CASSIRQALGTEAFF
cdr3_nt: TGCGCCAGCAGCATCAGACAGGCCTTGGGCACTGAAGCTTTCTTT
clone_size: -
j_call: TRBJ1-1
d_call: -
v_call: TRBV5-1

cdr3_aa: CASSFTLGTEAFF
cdr3_nt: TGTGCCAGCAGCTTCACCCTAGGCACTGAAGCTTTCTTT
clone_size: -
j_call: TRBJ1-1
d_call: -
v_call: TRBV12-3/TRBV12-4

cdr3_aa: CASSPPGEQFF
cdr3_nt: TGTGCCAGCAGCCCGCCGGGTGAGCAGTTCTTC
clone_size: once
j_call: TRBJ2-1
d_call: -
v_call: TRBV6-2/TRBV6-3

cdr3_aa: CASIRGGALSGANVLTF
cdr3_nt: TGTGCCAGCATCCGTGGAGGGGCCCTCTCTGGGGCCAACGTCCTGACTTTC
clone_size: -
j_call: TRBJ2-6
d_call: -
v_call: TRBV13

cdr3_aa: CASSQLTSAKNIQYF
cdr3_nt: TGCGCCAGCAGCCAACTGACTAGCGCAAAAAACATTCAGTACTTC
clone_size: -
j_call: TRBJ2-4
d_call: TRBD2
v_call: TRBV4-1

cdr3_aa: CASYPFEAFF
cdr3_nt: TGTGCCAGCTATCCCTTTGAAGCTTTCTTT
clone_size: once
j_call: TRBJ1-1
d_call: -
v_call: TRBV7-9

cdr3_aa: CASSLGRGDRGPSYEQYF
cdr3_nt: TGTGCCAGCAGCCTAGGCAGAGGGGACAGAGGGCCCTCCTACGAGCAGTACTTC
clone_size: -
j_call: TRBJ2-7
d_call: TRBD1
v_call: TRBV9

cdr3_aa: CASSLRPIQAGSYEQYF
cdr3_nt: TGTGCCAGCAGTTTACGTCCTATACAGGCAGGCTCCTACGAGCAGTACTTC
clone_size: -
j_call: TRBJ2-7
d_call: -
v_call: TRBV27

cdr3_aa: CASSGQGNPTNYGYTF
cdr3_nt: TGTGCCAGCAGCGGACAGGGGAATCCGACTAACTATGGCTACACCTTC
clone_size: -
j_call: TRBJ1-2
d_call: TRBD1
v_call: TRBV3-1/TRBV3-2

cdr3_aa: CASSLTQGGYEQYF
cdr3_nt: TGTGCCAGCAGCTTAACCCAGGGAGGCTACGAGCAGTACTTC
clone_size: -
j_call: TRBJ2-7
d_call: -
v_call: TRBV7-2